What follows describes a single T cell receptor (beta chain). What it recognizes is unknown. The CDR3 length is 15 residues. Losses at the gene ends were 6 bases for V and 3 bases for J; bases not matched to a gene: 6. Per the germline V gene, CDR1 is SNHLY and CDR2 is FYNNEI. This sample is part of a study of T cells in narcolepsy. Study-wide points: Blood of same and different patients, but not healthy controls, reportedly held recurring autoreactive clonotypes.

Using immunoSEQ multiplex PCR, the repertoire was profiled, and TCRdb retains in-frame clones only, with some absent. This table holds about 22,000 clones, 80% to 85% found once. The gene calls are TRBV2 and TRBJ2-1, with 9 positions matching TRBD2. This TCR came from a human donor in good health. What was sequenced was memory (CD45RA-) CD4+ T cells from blood. CDR3 nucleotides: TGTGCCAGCAGAGCCACTAGCGGGTTCTACAATGAGCAGTTCTTC. It translates to CASRATSGFYNEQFF.